These 25 T cell receptor beta chains were sequenced from one sample in a study of Graves' ophthalmopathy and Graves' hyperthyroidism. The authors amplified TCR beta CDR3 regions from RNA transcripts. Amplification began with first-round RT-PCR using HTBI primers, then second-round multiplex PCR was performed. TCRdb independently ran MiXCR on the multiplex PCR reads; one entry per CDR3 protein. Of about 180,000 distinct CDR3 sequences listed, under 40% are singletons. The sequencing input was peripheral blood. All receptors derive from a woman aged 40 to 50 with Graves' ophthalmopathy.

This clonotype has more than one count but fewer than ten. The CDR3 reads CASSRTGREGDEQYF. In DNA form, the CDR3 reads TGTGCCAGCAGTAGGACCGGGCGGGAGGGGGACGAGCAGTACTTC. V is TRBV12-3 or TRBV12-4 and J is TRBJ2-7, with 9 bases lining up with TRBD2. The CDR3 runs to 15 residues. V dropped 5 bases and J dropped 5; count of bases not matched to a gene: 10.

A single count supports this clonotype. V and J are TRBV12-3 or TRBV12-4 and TRBJ2-5, with 9 positions matching TRBD1. Trimming took 6 bases from V and 5 from J; bases not matched to a gene: 10. This CDR3 has 15 residues. CDR3: CASRQDRGGFETQYF. The CDR3 coding sequence is TGTGCCAGCAGACAGGACAGGGGAGGTTTTGAGACCCAGTACTTC.

The CDR3 DNA follows: TGTGCCACCAGCAGAGTAGCGGGAGAGGGCTACGAGCAGTACTTC. It translates to CATSRVAGEGYEQYF. The genes are TRBV15 and TRBJ2-7, with 9 bases aligning to TRBD2. Germline-derived CDR1 and CDR2 are LNHNV and YYDKDF (reference sequence). The ends lost 1 base at V and 3 bases at J; junction bases unmatched: 4. CDR3 length: 15 amino acids.

This clonotype was seen ten or more times. This CDR3 is CASGVGTGLDEQYF. For the CDR3, the DNA is TGTGCCAGTGGTGTCGGGACAGGGCTAGACGAGCAGTACTTC. The chain links TRBV2 to TRBJ2-7; TRBD1 aligns across 9 bases. The V and J ends lost 9 bases and 5 bases, in that order; junction bases with no gene match: 11. CDR3 length: 14 residues. Per the germline V gene, CDR1 is SNHLY and CDR2 is FYNNEI.

The chain uses TRBV27 and TRBJ1-5, with a weak D call TRBD1 (5 bases). Per germline, CDR1 MNHEY and CDR2 SMNVEV (reference sequence). Trimming took off 2 bases at V and 8 bases at J, with 10 bases between the two ends. The CDR3 consists of 13 residues. DNA for the CDR3: TGTGCCAGCAGTTTAGACCAGGGAGAGCCCCAGCATTTT. The encoded protein is CASSLDQGEPQHF.

This clonotype was counted ten times or more. This sequence may be a read error, since a much larger clone differs from it by one base. This chain joins TRBV12-3 or TRBV12-4 and TRBJ2-5, with 7 bases fitting TRBD1. The CDR3 extends over 14 amino acids. Trimming cost V 4 bases and J 6 bases; bases outside gene matches: 8. In DNA, the CDR3 is TGTGCCAGCAGTTCCGGGGCAGGGGGAAAGACCCAGTACTTC. It encodes CASSSGAGGKTQYF.

The chain carries TRBV12-3 or TRBV12-4 and TRBJ1-1; TRBD1 might be the D (5 bases). The CDR3 is 14 amino acids. Trimming removed 2 bases at V and 5 bases at J, with 12 bases between. CDR3 sequence: CASSLMQGGTEAFF. Written as DNA, the CDR3 is TGTGCCAGCAGTTTAATGCAGGGAGGAACTGAAGCTTTCTTT.

The chain carries TRBV29-1 and TRBJ1-1; 8 positions match TRBD1. The length of the CDR3 is 13 residues. Per germline, CDR1 SQVTM and CDR2 ANQGSEA. With V trimmed by 5 bases and J by 4 bases, 6 bases remained unmatched. CDR3 nucleotides: TGCAGCGTTACGAACAGGGGGGGCACTGAAGCTTTCTTT. Translating it yields CSVTNRGGTEAFF.

This chain links TRBV12-3 or TRBV12-4 with TRBJ1-6; a possible D gene is TRBD1 (5 bases). V was clipped by 8 bases and J by 3 bases, with 8 bases between them. This CDR3 is built from 13 residues. The CDR3 nucleotides read TGTGCCAGCGCAGACAGCTATAATTCACCCCTCCACTTT. This translates into CASADSYNSPLHF.

As to this clonotype: Given the absence of the conserved phenylalanine or tryptophan at the CDR3 end, a read error is likely. The chain couples TRBV28 to TRBJ1-1, with D uncertain. CDR1 MDHEN and CDR2 SYDVKM come from the germline V gene. V was cut by 4 bases and J by 9 bases, with 9 bases left in between. This CDR3 comprises 11 residues. In DNA, the CDR3 is TGTGCCAGCAGTTCGAACCGGCAAGCTTTCTCT. Translating it yields CASSSNRQAFS.

Here the CDR3 DNA reads TGTGCTAGTGGTTTGGTACTAGACGAACGGGGAACCCGGGAGCTGTTTTTT. Protein: CASGLVLDERGTRELFF. The genes are TRBV12-5 and TRBJ2-2; tentatively, D is TRBD2 (5 bases). CDR1 and CDR2 (germline): LGHNT, FRNRAP. V shed 0 bases and J shed 9 bases, with 20 bases lying between them. The length of the CDR3 is 17 residues.

Many counts were recorded for this clonotype. The genes are TRBV6-5 and TRBJ2-5; 9 nucleotides align to TRBD2. The CDR3 covers 15 residues. Germline CDR1 reads MNHEY; CDR2 reads SVGAGI. With 10 bases clipped from V and 6 bases from J, the junction kept 15 bases outside the gene matches. CDR3 sequence reads: CATQASAGGPKTQYF. The DNA for the CDR3 is TGTGCCACCCAGGCCTCTGCGGGGGGGCCGAAGACCCAGTACTTC.

CDR3 coding DNA: TGTGCCAGTACTCCCCCCGGGGGGGGGAACACTGAAGCTTTCTTT. Residues: CASTPPGGGNTEAFF. The chain uses TRBV19 and TRBJ1-1; a possible D gene is TRBD1 (5 bases). This CDR3 is 15 amino acids long. The germline gives CDR1 LNHDA, CDR2 SQIVND (reference sequence). V gave up 7 bases and J gave up 1 base, with 16 bases separating them. Full variable domain (remainder filled in from reference TRBV19 and TRBJ1-1): DGGITQSPKYLFRKEGQNVTLSCEQNLNHDAMYWYRQDPGQGLRLIYYSQIVNDFQKGDIAEGYSVSREKKESFPLTVTSAQKNPTAFYLCASTPPGGGNTEAFFGQGTRLTVV.

This clonotype was recorded at least ten times. The rearrangement links TRBV3-1 to TRBJ2-5, with D uncertain. Germline CDR1 is LGHDT and CDR2 is YNNKEL (reference sequence). The CDR3 consists of 14 residues. Trimming left V 2 bases short and J 1 base short, with 8 bases between. CDR3 sequence reads: CASSQWIGQETQYF. In nucleotides, the CDR3 is TGTGCCAGCAGCCAATGGATCGGCCAAGAGACCCAGTACTTC.

This clonotype was detected ten times or more. The chain combines TRBV6-1 with TRBJ2-7; TRBD2 matches at 10 bases. Germline lookup yields CDR1 MNHNS and CDR2 SASEGT. CDR3 length: 15 residues. The ends lost 3 bases at V and 1 base at J; junction bases unmatched: 3. The CDR3 loop is CASSDTSGASYEQYF. Here the CDR3 DNA reads TGTGCCAGCAGTGATACTAGCGGGGCATCCTACGAGCAGTACTTC.

This clonotype was counted many times. The J gene is TRBJ1-2, the V gene TRBV12-3 or TRBV12-4; tentatively, D is TRBD1 (5 bases). This CDR3 is built from 13 residues. The V end was cut by 6 bases, the J end by 0 bases, with 8 bases between. Written as DNA, the CDR3 is TGTGCCAGCAGGGCGACAGCTAACTATGGCTACACCTTC. Its translation is CASRATANYGYTF.

In this sample, this clonotype turned up many times. This sequence joins TRBV27 and TRBJ1-6, with TRBD1 as a possible D gene (5 bases). The CDR3 is 14 residues long. V was cut by 2 bases and J by 7 bases, with 9 bases left in between. Germline V gives CDR1 MNHEY, CDR2 SMNVEV (reference sequence). CDR3 residues: CASSLGGRNSPLHF. CDR3 DNA sequence: TGTGCCAGCAGTTTAGGGGGGAGAAATTCACCCCTCCACTTT.

This clonotype has ten or more counts. The rearrangement uses TRBV12-3 or TRBV12-4 and TRBJ2-2; D possibly matches TRBD1 or TRBD2 (6 bases each). CDR3 size: 17 residues. Trimming shortened V by 3 bases and J by 0 bases, and 14 bases separated the two germline ends. In nucleotides, the CDR3 is TGTGCCAGCAGTTTCTTGGGGGGCGCGGCGAACACCGGGGAGCTGTTTTTT. This gives the protein CASSFLGGAANTGELFF.

This clonotype was recorded at least ten times. This chain uses TRBV4-1 with TRBJ2-5; maybe TRBD1 (6 bases). The ends were cut back, 4 bases at V and 1 base at J, with 10 bases in the middle. The CDR3 contains 14 residues. Germline-derived CDR1 and CDR2 are MGHRA and YSYEKL. CDR3 sequence: CASSRQALQETQYF. CDR3 nucleotides: TGCGCCAGCAGCCGACAGGCTCTCCAAGAGACCCAGTACTTC.

This clonotype came up a few times. V gene TRBV27 combines with J gene TRBJ1-5; TRBD1 matches at 8 bases. V was clipped by 5 bases and J by 4 bases; unmatched bases: 10. Per germline, CDR1 MNHEY and CDR2 SMNVEV (reference sequence). CDR3 length equals 16 residues. The CDR3 sequence: CASSPRGQGRNQPQHF. The CDR3 region has the DNA TGTGCCAGCAGTCCCCGCGGACAGGGTAGGAATCAGCCCCAGCATTTT.

Ten or more counts support this clonotype. The chain uses TRBV5-5 and TRBJ1-1; D possibly corresponds to TRBD1 (5 bases). Germline V gives CDR1 SGHKS, CDR2 YYEKEE (reference sequence). This CDR3 has 13 residues. V was pared by 4 bases and J by 4 bases, with 11 bases between. The CDR3 loop reads CASSGAGGTEAFF. The DNA of the CDR3 is TGTGCCAGCAGCGGGGCGGGGGGCACTGAAGCTTTCTTT.

The chain couples TRBV24-1 to TRBJ1-2; the match to TRBD1 covers 9 bases. Germline values: CDR1 KGHDR, CDR2 SFDVKD. The trim removed 10 bases at V and 6 bases at J, leaving 2 bases unmatched. The CDR3 contains 11 residues. CDR3 sequence: CATGQGNGYTF. CDR3 bases: TGTGCCACGGGACAGGGAAATGGCTACACCTTC.

This clonotype was detected many times. The CDR3 sequence: CASRVGEGYTF. In DNA, the CDR3 is TGTGCCAGCCGAGTGGGTGAAGGCTACACCTTC. The V gene is TRBV28, the J gene TRBJ1-2; D is uncertain. Germline V gene sequence: CDR1 MDHEN, CDR2 SYDVKM. This CDR3 spans 11 amino acids. V shed 8 bases and J shed 8 bases, with 12 bases lying between them.

V gene TRBV6-2 or TRBV6-3 combines with J gene TRBJ2-5; tentative D call: TRBD2 (7 bases). V shed 8 bases and J shed 5 bases, with 15 bases lying between them. The CDR3 is 13 amino acids. The germline V gene encodes CDR1 MNHEY and CDR2 SVGEGT. The chain's CDR3 is CASVLAGAETQYF. The DNA of the CDR3 is TGTGCCAGCGTCCTGGCGGGGGCGGAGACCCAGTACTTC.

Ten or more counts support this clonotype. The chain links TRBV7-8 to TRBJ2-7, with no clear D. Germline assignment: CDR1 SGHVS and CDR2 FQNEAQ. V was trimmed by 0 bases and J by 6 bases, leaving 15 bases between them. CDR3 length equals 15 residues. The CDR3 here is CASSLARQALSEQYF. CDR3 nucleotide sequence: TGTGCCAGCAGCTTAGCTAGGCAGGCCCTCAGCGAGCAGTACTTC.